The 26 T cell receptor beta chains below come from one sample, sequenced in a study of T cell responses to AZD1222 COVID-19 vaccine. Some clones are missing from TCRdb's copy, which holds only in-frame ones; the method was immunoSEQ multiplex PCR. The data show about 73,000 clones, 80% to 90% seen once. The sample was peripheral blood, taken 28 days after the second AZD1222 dose. Receptor source: an adult who received the AZD1222 COVID-19 vaccine.

The rearrangement uses TRBV28 and TRBJ1-1; a weak D match, TRBD1 (6 bases). Germline assignment: CDR1 MDHEN and CDR2 SYDVKM. The V gene lost 6 bases and the J gene lost 1 base, with 27 bases spanning the gap. The CDR3 length is 19 residues. The CDR3 nucleotides read TGTGCCAGCAGCGAGCGGTCGTGGGGGCGGGCAAACTCGAACACTGAAGCTTTCTTT. It specifies CASSERSWGRANSNTEAFF.

The genes are TRBV2 and TRBJ2-3; no definite D call. Trimming took off 3 bases at V and 3 bases at J, with 10 bases between the two ends. The germline CDR1 and CDR2 sequences are SNHLY and FYNNEI. This CDR3 is 14 amino acids long. CDR3 nucleotide sequence: TGTGCCAGCAGTGAGCCTCCCCCTACAGATACGCAGTATTTT. It translates to CASSEPPPTDTQYF.

This clone has more than one count but fewer than ten. This chain joins TRBV10-3 and TRBJ1-2; 7 positions agree with TRBD1. Germline CDR1 and CDR2: ENHRY and SYGVKD. This CDR3 comprises 13 residues. V dropped 7 bases and J dropped 7; count of bases not matched to a gene: 9. The CDR3 DNA reads as TGTGCCATCAACCCCGGGACAGTAGTTGGCTACACCTTC. Translating gives CAINPGTVVGYTF.

This clone was observed once. The chain has TRBV4-2 and TRBJ1-5; the D gene is possibly TRBD1 (5 bases). With 0 bases removed from V and 9 bases from J, the gap between germline ends came to 15 bases. This CDR3 comprises 15 residues. Looked up from germline, CDR1 is LGHNA and CDR2 is YNFKEQ. For the CDR3, the DNA is TGTGCCAGCAGCCAAGAGGCAGGGACCGTGGGGCCCCAGCATTTT. Amino acids: CASSQEAGTVGPQHF.

The V and J genes are TRBV27 and TRBJ1-6, with D perhaps TRBD1 (6 bases). Per the germline V gene, CDR1 is MNHEY and CDR2 is SMNVEV (reference sequence). The CDR3 runs to 14 residues. Between the trimmed V and J ends, which lost 6 bases and 10 bases, there was a span of 16 bases. Here the CDR3 DNA reads TGTGCCAGCAGAGTCGACAAGGGGGGATCACCCCTCCACTTT. It codes for CASRVDKGGSPLHF.

V usage is TRBV29-1 and J usage is TRBJ1-1; D unresolved. The germline CDR1 and CDR2 sequences are SQVTM and ANQGSEA. Trimming left V 4 bases short and J 4 bases short, with 13 bases between. The CDR3 consists of 13 residues. In DNA form, the CDR3 reads TGCAGCGTTGCAGGAATCTTGGGCACTGAAGCTTTCTTT. It specifies CSVAGILGTEAFF.

The chain couples TRBV6-5 to TRBJ2-2; D assignment may be TRBD1 or TRBD2 (5 bases each). The CDR3 covers 14 residues. CDR1 MNHEY and CDR2 SVGAGI come from the germline V gene. Trimming removed 3 bases at V and 4 bases at J, with 9 bases between. The CDR3 protein is CASSYGDGTGELFF. As DNA, the CDR3 is TGTGCCAGCAGTTATGGGGACGGCACCGGGGAGCTGTTTTTT.

The chain has TRBV19 and TRBJ1-2; no firm D call. Germline V lookup: CDR1 LNHDA, CDR2 SQIVND (reference sequence). Trimming took 4 bases from V and 4 from J, leaving 10 bases between them. This CDR3 comprises 13 residues. CDR3: CASSNGLIYGYTF. In DNA form, the CDR3 reads TGTGCCAGTAGTAACGGACTGATCTATGGCTACACCTTC.

V is TRBV24-1 and J is TRBJ1-2; D not resolved. V lost 7 bases and J lost 5, with 13 bases in between. This CDR3 is 13 amino acids long. Germline assignment: CDR1 KGHDR and CDR2 SFDVKD. In DNA form, the CDR3 reads TGTGCCACCAGGGACGGGGATCCGTATGGCTACACCTTC. It translates to CATRDGDPYGYTF.

This CDR3 reads CASSITADTQYF. Written as DNA, the CDR3 is TGTGCCAGTAGTATTACAGCAGATACGCAGTATTTT. The chain employs TRBV19 and TRBJ2-3; D gene ambiguous. Trimming shortened V by 3 bases and J by 4 bases, and 5 bases separated the two germline ends. The CDR3 sequence is 12 residues long. The germline V gene encodes CDR1 LNHDA and CDR2 SQIVND (reference sequence).

The rearrangement links TRBV28 to TRBJ1-5; the match to TRBD1 covers 10 bases. CDR1 and CDR2 from the germline V gene are MDHEN and SYDVKM. CDR3 length: 16 residues. V lost 2 bases to trimming and J lost 5 bases; unmatched junction nucleotides: 6. CDR3 coding DNA: TGTGCCAGCAGTTTAGATCTGGGACAGGGGTATCAGCCCCAGCATTTT. Protein sequence: CASSLDLGQGYQPQHF.

This clone showed up just a few times. CDR3 in amino acids: CASSLEGTGRGAKNIQYF. DNA for the CDR3: TGTGCCAGCAGCTTAGAAGGTACAGGGAGAGGGGCCAAAAACATTCAGTACTTC. This sequence joins TRBV11-3 and TRBJ2-4; TRBD1 is a possible D gene (6 bases). The ends were cut back, 0 bases at V and 1 base at J, with 16 bases in the middle. The CDR3 runs to 18 residues. Per the germline V gene, CDR1 is SGHNT and CDR2 is YENEEA.

The chain uses TRBV5-1 and TRBJ2-2, with D unresolved. Trimming cost V 1 base and J 2 bases, with 9 bases left between them. CDR3 size: 15 residues. CDR1 is SGHRS, CDR2 YFSETQ, per germline. CDR3 sequence reads: CASSLTTSNTGELFF. The CDR3 nucleotides are TGCGCCAGCAGCTTGACTACTTCAAACACCGGGGAGCTGTTTTTT.

CDR3 nucleotides: TGTGCCAGCGCGCAGGGCAATCAGCCCCAGCATTTT. This translates into CASAQGNQPQHF. The chain is built from TRBV6-1 and TRBJ1-5; no reliable D call. This CDR3 is built from 12 residues. Germline loops: CDR1 MNHNS, CDR2 SASEGT. Deletions cut 8 bases from V and 2 bases from J, with 7 bases between.

This clone has just one count. This chain uses TRBV12-3 or TRBV12-4 with TRBJ1-2; D call uncertain. Trimming removed 4 bases from V and 2 bases from J, with 8 bases in between. This CDR3 has 13 residues. The CDR3 DNA follows: TGTGCCAGCAGTTCGGCCTCCAACTATGGCTACACCTTC. Amino acid sequence: CASSSASNYGYTF.

The rearrangement joins TRBV12-3 or TRBV12-4 to TRBJ1-3; D not resolved. The V end was cut by 3 bases, the J end by 9 bases, with 12 bases between. The CDR3 loop spans 13 amino acids. CDR3 bases: TGTGCCAGCAGTTTTGGAGGAAGGAGCACCATATATTTT. It specifies CASSFGGRSTIYF.

This clone was counted once. The V call is TRBV19, the J call TRBJ2-1; D may be TRBD1 or TRBD2 (5 bases each). This CDR3 is built from 14 residues. The V gene lost 7 bases and the J gene lost 7 bases, with 17 bases spanning the gap. The V gene's germline CDR1 is LNHDA and CDR2 SQIVND (reference sequence). The CDR3 sequence is CASIGGPATNEQFF. Here the CDR3 DNA reads TGTGCCAGTATTGGGGGTCCGGCAACTAATGAGCAGTTCTTC.

The chain recombines TRBV12-3 or TRBV12-4 with TRBJ1-1; D unclear. The CDR3 has 13 residues. V was clipped by 10 bases and J by 1 base, with 13 bases between them. The CDR3 coding sequence is TGTGCCACCAGGTCGAGGAGGAACACTGAAGCTTTCTTT. Translating gives CATRSRRNTEAFF.

The V gene is TRBV29-1, the J gene TRBJ1-5; D gene ambiguous. Deletions cut 2 bases from V and 6 bases from J, with 11 bases between. Germline CDR1 is SQVTM and CDR2 is ANQGSEA. The CDR3 consists of 13 residues. CDR3 sequence reads: CSVELGLGQPQHF. The CDR3 DNA is TGCAGCGTTGAACTGGGGTTGGGTCAGCCCCAGCATTTT.

Written as DNA, the CDR3 is TGTGCCAGCAGCTTAGGATACAGAAATGAGCAGTTCTTC. Translated, it gives CASSLGYRNEQFF. V gene TRBV7-2 combines with J gene TRBJ2-1; D remains unclear. Trimming cost V 1 base and J 7 bases, with 8 bases left between them. Germline V CDR1 and CDR2: SGHTA, FQGNSA. This CDR3 is built from 13 residues.

The J gene is TRBJ2-1, the V gene TRBV6-2 or TRBV6-3; D unresolved. V dropped 7 bases and J dropped 12 bases, with 25 bases sitting between them. In germline, CDR1 is MNHEY, CDR2 SVGEGT. This CDR3 spans 15 amino acids. The CDR3 DNA follows: TGTGCCAGCACCCCCGATTCACTCCCAATGTTTGGGCAGTTCTTC. Its protein product is CASTPDSLPMFGQFF.

The genes are TRBV12-3 or TRBV12-4 and TRBJ2-1; D not resolved. There are 11 residues in the CDR3. V lost 0 bases, J lost 8 bases, and 2 bases lay in between. The CDR3 region has the DNA TGTGCCAGCAGTTTAGCGGATGAGCAGTTCTTC. This codes for CASSLADEQFF.

The chain has TRBV5-1 and TRBJ2-2; a weak D match, TRBD1 (5 bases). The CDR3 has 15 amino acids. CDR1 is SGHRS and CDR2 is YFSETQ in the germline V gene. Between the trimmed V and J ends, which lost 1 base and 4 bases, there was a span of 11 bases. CDR3 protein: CASSLILQGTGELFF. In DNA, the CDR3 is TGCGCCAGCAGCTTGATTCTCCAGGGCACCGGGGAGCTGTTTTTT.

The chain is built from TRBV7-2 and TRBJ1-6, with D perhaps matching TRBD1 (6 bases). This CDR3 contains 14 residues. Germline V CDR1 and CDR2: SGHTA, FQGNSA. Trimming left V 5 bases short and J 10 bases short, with 15 bases between. The CDR3 nucleotides read TGTGCCAGCAGCCCGACCCCGACAGGATCACCCCTCCACTTT. Its protein is CASSPTPTGSPLHF. The whole variable domain, filled in from reference TRBV7-2 and TRBJ1-6, reads GAGVSQSPSNKVTEKGKDVELRCDPISGHTALYWYRQSLGQGLEFLIYFQGNSAPDKSGLPSDRFSAERTGGSVSTLTIQRTQQEDSAVYLCASSPTPTGSPLHFGNGTRLTVT.

This clone was observed a single time. The rearrangement links TRBV5-1 to TRBJ1-4; TRBD1 is a possible D gene (5 bases). V was pared by 5 bases and J by 7 bases, with 15 bases between. The CDR3 sequence is 14 residues long. CDR1 and CDR2 (germline): SGHRS, YFSETQ. CDR3 region: CASRDQGGGEKLFF. CDR3 coding DNA: TGCGCCAGCAGGGACCAGGGTGGAGGTGAAAAACTGTTTTTT. Full variable domain (rest looked up from reference TRBV5-1 and TRBJ1-4): KAGVTQTPRYLIKTRGQQVTLSCSPISGHRSVSWYQQTPGQGLQFLFEYFSETQRNKGNFPGRFSGRQFSNSRSEMNVSTLELGDSALYLCASRDQGGGEKLFFGSGTQLSVL.

This chain connects TRBV5-1 to TRBJ2-7, with D perhaps TRBD2 (5 bases). This CDR3 has 14 residues. Trimming removed 1 base at V and 2 bases at J, with 10 bases between. Germline V gene lookup returns CDR1 SGHRS and CDR2 YFSETQ. The CDR3 spells CASSLWSEAYEQYF. CDR3 in DNA: TGCGCCAGCAGCTTGTGGTCGGAGGCCTACGAGCAGTACTTC. Combining the CDR3 with reference TRBV5-1 and TRBJ2-7 gives the whole variable domain KAGVTQTPRYLIKTRGQQVTLSCSPISGHRSVSWYQQTPGQGLQFLFEYFSETQRNKGNFPGRFSGRQFSNSRSEMNVSTLELGDSALYLCASSLWSEAYEQYFGPGTRLTVT.